The 30 T cell receptor beta chains presented below share a single source sample, sequenced in a study of shared clonotypes between healthy human individuals. Clones were sequenced by immunoSEQ multiplex PCR, and TCRdb holds only the in-frame ones, with some missing. The repertoire holds about 870,000 clones, with about 92% as singletons. The naive CD8 subset, CD45RO-negative cells positively selected for CCR7, excluded terminally differentiated effector memory CD45RA+ cells. The sequenced sample consisted of naive CD8+ T cells sorted from blood. All receptors derive from a man aged 30-40 years in good health.

V is TRBV2 and J is TRBJ2-1, with 11 bases matching TRBD2. Losses at the gene ends were 3 bases for V and 6 bases for J; bases not matched to a gene: 4. Germline CDR1 reads SNHLY; CDR2 reads FYNNEI. The CDR3 is 15 amino acids. The CDR3 is CASSDVAGGPNEQFF. CDR3 bases: TGTGCCAGCAGTGACGTAGCGGGAGGGCCCAATGAGCAGTTCTTC.

The chain couples TRBV7-8 to TRBJ1-5; no clear D. V lost 5 bases to trimming and J lost 4 bases, with 21 bases between them. The CDR3 spans 17 residues. Germline-derived CDR1 and CDR2 are SGHVS and FQNEAQ. CDR3 sequence (DNA): TGTGCCAGCAGCACCGATCGGGCCCCAACGAGGAATCAGCCCCAGCATTTT. It translates to CASSTDRAPTRNQPQHF.

V gene TRBV18 combines with J gene TRBJ2-1; no reliable D call. The CDR3 sequence is 14 residues long. V shed 3 bases and J shed 6 bases, with 12 bases lying between them. From germline, CDR1 is KGHSH and CDR2 LQKENI. CDR3 in DNA: TGTGCCAGCTCACCTTTGGCCCCCCTCAATGAGCAGTTCTTC. Its protein is CASSPLAPLNEQFF.

The chain carries TRBV27 and TRBJ1-1, with D uncertain. Trimming pared 3 bases from V and 4 bases from J, leaving 9 bases between. The CDR3 length is 13 residues. Per the germline V gene, CDR1 is MNHEY and CDR2 is SMNVEV (reference sequence). For the CDR3, the DNA is TGTGCCAGCAGTTTGATGGGGAGCACTGAAGCTTTCTTT. Translating gives CASSLMGSTEAFF.

A note on this clone: Other DNA sequences in the same sample also yield this CDR3. The gene calls are TRBV5-6 and TRBJ2-2; D remains unclear. Germline CDR1 SGHDT, CDR2 YYEEEE. Trimming left V 3 bases short and J 5 bases short, with 5 bases between. The CDR3 loop spans 12 amino acids. The CDR3 spells CASSSLTGELFF. Written as DNA, the CDR3 is TGTGCCAGCAGCTCTTTAACCGGGGAGCTGTTTTTT. Using reference TRBV5-6 and TRBJ2-2 for the parts outside the CDR3, the full variable domain is DAGVTQSPTHLIKTRGQQVTLRCSPKSGHDTVSWYQQALGQGPQFIFQYYEEEERQRGNFPDRFSGHQFPNYSSELNVNALLLGDSALYLCASSSLTGELFFGEGSRLTVL.

To note about this clone: This CDR3 is also generated by other DNA sequences in the sample. The J gene is TRBJ2-3, the V gene TRBV11-2; D not resolved. Trimming stripped 2 bases from V and 2 bases from J, with 5 bases between. The CDR3 spans 13 residues. Per germline, CDR1 SGHAT and CDR2 FQNNGV. CDR3 region: CASSLLDTDTQYF. The CDR3, as DNA: TGTGCCAGCAGCTTATTGGACACAGATACGCAGTATTTT. The whole variable domain, remainder taken from reference TRBV11-2 and TRBJ2-3, is EAGVAQSPRYKIIEKRQSVAFWCNPISGHATLYWYQQILGQGPKLLIQFQNNGVVDDSQLPKDRFSAERLKGVDSTLKIQPAKLEDSAVYLCASSLLDTDTQYFGPGTRLTVL.

CDR3 amino acids: CASSTRRDGYTF. The CDR3 DNA is TGTGCCAGCAGCACCCGCAGGGATGGCTACACCTTC. This chain links TRBV9 with TRBJ1-2; D may be TRBD1 (5 bases). This CDR3 comprises 12 residues. The V and J ends lost 4 bases and 6 bases respectively, with 10 bases between them. Looked up from germline, CDR1 is SGDLS and CDR2 is YYNGEE. Looking up the rest from reference TRBV9 and TRBJ1-2 gives the full variable domain: DSGVTQTPKHLITATGQRVTLRCSPRSGDLSVYWYQQSLDQGLQFLIQYYNGEERAKGNILERFSAQQFPDLHSELNLSSLELGDSALYFCASSTRRDGYTFGSGTRLTVV.

The chain joins TRBV7-9 to TRBJ2-7; 7 bases map to TRBD2. Germline CDR1 and CDR2: SEHNR and FQNEAQ (reference sequence). The CDR3 extends over 14 amino acids. J lost 7 bases, V lost 4 bases, and 10 bases had no gene match. CDR3 sequence reads: CASSSSGGGREQYF. The CDR3 DNA sequence: TGTGCCAGCAGCTCCTCGGGGGGAGGACGGGAGCAGTACTTC.

This chain connects TRBV6-5 to TRBJ2-7; no clear D gene. CDR1 is MNHEY and CDR2 is SVGAGI in the germline V gene. Trimming took 5 bases from V and 2 from J, leaving 7 bases between them. The CDR3 is 12 amino acids. The CDR3 spells CASSENPYEQYF. The CDR3 bases are TGTGCCAGCAGTGAGAACCCCTACGAGCAGTACTTC.

In regard to this clone: Germline and junction disagree at one end, which may indicate a read error. This rearrangement joins TRBV18 to TRBJ2-1; D is undetermined. The germline V gene has CDR1 KGHSH and CDR2 LQKENI. The CDR3 sequence is 10 residues long. CDR3 sequence: CASSNNEQFF. The CDR3 bases are TGTGCCAGCTCCAACAATGAGCAGTTCTTC.

The chain combines TRBV6-1 with TRBJ1-3; 8 nucleotides align to TRBD1. J lost 0 bases, V lost 6 bases, and 1 base had no gene match. This CDR3 spans 14 amino acids. The germline V gene encodes CDR1 MNHNS and CDR2 SASEGT. CDR3 in DNA: TGTGCCAGCAGGGACAGGGTCTCTGGAAACACCATATATTTT. Its protein is CASRDRVSGNTIYF.

This rearrangement joins TRBV6-6 to TRBJ2-1; the match to TRBD1 covers 9 bases. Trimming cost V 5 bases and J 5 bases; bases outside gene matches: 7. This CDR3 is built from 15 residues. The germline V gene encodes CDR1 MNHNY and CDR2 SVGAGI (reference sequence). The CDR3 DNA is TGTGCCAGCAGTAACCGGGACAGGGACAACAATGAGCAGTTCTTC. Translated: CASSNRDRDNNEQFF.

The chain recombines TRBV18 with TRBJ2-6, with TRBD1 identical over 9 bases. V trimming: 0 bases; J trimming: 1 base; junction bases outside the gene matches: 7. There are 19 residues in the CDR3. Germline V gene lookup returns CDR1 KGHSH and CDR2 LQKENI. The CDR3 loop is CASSPPKGQGGSGANVLTF. CDR3 coding DNA: TGTGCCAGCTCACCACCGAAGGGACAGGGAGGATCTGGGGCCAACGTCCTGACTTTC.

The chain has TRBV9 and TRBJ1-1; no reliable D call. Trimming removed 0 bases from V and 4 bases from J, with 7 bases in between. The CDR3 is made up of 13 amino acids. Germline loops: CDR1 SGDLS, CDR2 YYNGEE. The CDR3 nucleotides are TGTGCCAGCAGCGTAGAGAGGACCACTGAAGCTTTCTTT. It yields the protein CASSVERTTEAFF.

The chain carries TRBV6-1 and TRBJ2-1, with unresolved D. The CDR3 consists of 15 residues. V lost 5 bases, J lost 3 bases, and 14 bases lay in between. Germline V gene lookup returns CDR1 MNHNS and CDR2 SASEGT. CDR3 protein: CASSSDLNRYNEQFF. The CDR3 nucleotides read TGTGCCAGCAGTTCGGACCTCAATCGCTACAATGAGCAGTTCTTC.

This clone was observed a few times. The rearrangement links TRBV7-9 to TRBJ1-2; D is possibly TRBD1 (5 bases). This CDR3 contains 11 residues. Germline values: CDR1 SEHNR, CDR2 FQNEAQ (reference sequence). V was trimmed by 8 bases and J by 5 bases, leaving 9 bases between them. The CDR3, as DNA: TGTGCCAGCGAAGGGGCTTATGGCTACACCTTC. This sequence encodes CASEGAYGYTF.

CDR3: CSVELSVEANVLTF. The CDR3 DNA is TGCAGCGTTGAATTATCGGTTGAGGCCAACGTCCTGACTTTC. The chain is built from TRBV29-1 and TRBJ2-6; no clear D. This CDR3 has 14 residues. Looked up from germline, CDR1 is SQVTM and CDR2 is ANQGSEA. V lost 2 bases and J 6 bases, leaving 11 bases between the germline ends.

The chain recombines TRBV7-9 with TRBJ2-3; 9 positions match TRBD1. Trimming at V came to 1 base and at J to 1 base, leaving 0 bases not matched to a gene. The CDR3 loop spans 15 amino acids. CDR1 is SEHNR and CDR2 is FQNEAQ in the germline V gene (reference sequence). The CDR3 region has the DNA TGTGCCAGCAGCTTAGGACAGGGGGGCACAGATACGCAGTATTTT. Its translation: CASSLGQGGTDTQYF.

This chain links TRBV7-9 with TRBJ2-3; no definite D call. The V end lost 5 bases, the J end lost 2 bases, and 20 bases lay between the germline ends. The CDR3 has 17 residues. In germline, CDR1 is SEHNR, CDR2 FQNEAQ (reference sequence). CDR3 protein: CASSTLGTSRPTDTQYF. In DNA, the CDR3 is TGTGCCAGCAGCACCCTAGGAACGTCCCGACCCACAGATACGCAGTATTTT.

This clone was seen a single time. The gene calls are TRBV27 and TRBJ2-7; no clear D. The CDR3 has 15 amino acids. Germline V gene data show CDR1 as MNHEY and CDR2 as SMNVEV (reference sequence). Trimming stripped 5 bases from V and 1 base from J, with 15 bases between. CDR3 DNA: TGTGCCAGCAGTCCCGCGGCCGGCAGTTCCTACGAGCAGTACTTC. This codes for CASSPAAGSSYEQYF.

The chain combines TRBV5-5 with TRBJ2-2; D remains unclear. CDR1 SGHKS and CDR2 YYEKEE come from the germline V gene (reference sequence). The CDR3 consists of 16 residues. The V end was cut by 0 bases, the J end by 1 base, with 10 bases between. The CDR3 bases are TGTGCCAGCAGCTTGGAGGGCCGGCAGAACACCGGGGAGCTGTTTTTT. It yields the protein CASSLEGRQNTGELFF.

The table lists this clone with a count of one. At the DNA level, this CDR3 is encoded by other sequences in the same sample as well. The V and J genes are TRBV9 and TRBJ2-7; 7 bases match TRBD2. V lost 0 bases and J lost 1; bases outside the gene matches: 4. CDR1 is SGDLS, CDR2 YYNGEE, per germline. CDR3 length: 15 residues. CDR3 residues: CASSVGASGSYEQYF. CDR3 nucleotides: TGTGCCAGCAGCGTAGGGGCTAGCGGTTCCTACGAGCAGTACTTC.

The CDR3 bases are TGTGCCAGCAGGCTCCGGGAGGACTACGAGCAGTACTTC. This translates into CASRLREDYEQYF. This sequence joins TRBV28 and TRBJ2-7, with TRBD2 identical over 7 bases. Trimming at V came to 6 bases and at J to 3 bases, leaving 5 bases not matched to a gene. The germline V gene has CDR1 MDHEN and CDR2 SYDVKM. The length of the CDR3 is 13 residues.

About this clone: The same CDR3 is also encoded by other DNA sequences in this sample. J is TRBJ2-7 and V is TRBV7-6, with 8 nucleotides matching TRBD1. From germline, CDR1 is SGHVS and CDR2 FNYEAQ. The CDR3 length is 14 residues. With 5 bases clipped from V and 0 bases from J, the junction kept 3 bases outside the gene matches. CDR3 region: CASSPGTGSYEQYF. The DNA of the CDR3 is TGTGCCAGCAGCCCTGGGACAGGCTCCTACGAGCAGTACTTC.

The chain combines TRBV2 with TRBJ2-3; 12 bases are a match to TRBD1. The CDR3 runs 16 residues. Germline CDR1 is SNHLY and CDR2 is FYNNEI. V trimming: 2 bases; J trimming: 8 bases; junction bases outside the gene matches: 8. CDR3 coding DNA: TGTGCCAGCAGTGAACCGGGACAGGGGGCGGAAGGTACGCAGTATTTT. It encodes CASSEPGQGAEGTQYF.

This chain connects TRBV9 to TRBJ2-1, with 14 nucleotides matching TRBD2. Trimming at V came to 3 bases and at J to 7 bases, leaving 6 bases not matched to a gene. CDR3 size: 16 residues. Germline V lookup: CDR1 SGDLS, CDR2 YYNGEE. CDR3 region: CASSAEGLAGANEQFF. The CDR3 DNA sequence: TGTGCCAGCAGCGCGGAGGGACTAGCGGGAGCAAATGAGCAGTTCTTC. Complete variable domain (other parts from reference TRBV9 and TRBJ2-1): DSGVTQTPKHLITATGQRVTLRCSPRSGDLSVYWYQQSLDQGLQFLIQYYNGEERAKGNILERFSAQQFPDLHSELNLSSLELGDSALYFCASSAEGLAGANEQFFGPGTRLTVL.

This chain uses TRBV7-9 with TRBJ2-3; 8 nucleotides agree with TRBD2. V was pared by 4 bases and J by 3 bases, with 9 bases of the junction left unmatched. The CDR3 runs to 16 residues. The V gene's germline CDR1 is SEHNR and CDR2 FQNEAQ (reference sequence). The CDR3 DNA is TGTGCCAGCAGCTCACGGACTAGCCCCACGACAGATACGCAGTATTTT. It yields the protein CASSSRTSPTTDTQYF.

This clone showed up just a few times. V is TRBV27 and J is TRBJ2-1, with a weak D call TRBD2 (5 bases). V was cut by 5 bases and J by 0 bases, with 14 bases left in between. The CDR3 has 16 residues. Germline V gene lookup returns CDR1 MNHEY and CDR2 SMNVEV (reference sequence). The DNA for the CDR3 is TGTGCCAGCAGTCCCACGGCGGGCCACTCCTACAATGAGCAGTTCTTC. Translation gives CASSPTAGHSYNEQFF.

The gene calls are TRBV27 and TRBJ2-7; no definite D call. The CDR3 is 13 amino acids. The germline V and J ends were trimmed by 6 bases and 6 bases, with 15 bases remaining between them. Germline lookup yields CDR1 MNHEY and CDR2 SMNVEV (reference sequence). The CDR3 DNA sequence: TGTGCCAGCAGCTACACCACCCGATCCGAGCAGTACTTC. Translating it yields CASSYTTRSEQYF.

The chain is built from TRBV7-9 and TRBJ1-1, with TRBD1 matching 9 bases. The CDR3 extends over 13 amino acids. The germline CDR1 and CDR2 sequences are SEHNR and FQNEAQ (reference sequence). Trimming at V came to 4 bases and at J to 7 bases, leaving 4 bases not matched to a gene. CDR3: CASSSGTGIEAFF. CDR3 DNA sequence: TGTGCCAGCAGCTCGGGGACAGGGATTGAAGCTTTCTTT.